The sequence of this T cell receptor (beta chain) was determined in a study of metastatic and nonmetastatic thyroid tumors. Study in general: Samples came from malignant and benign thyroid patients, and repertoires were compared across blood and tumor or nodule tissue. Study results and limitations: The study reportedly found significantly higher TCR beta diversity in malignant thyroid tumors than benign nodules, in blood and tumor.

The V gene lost 2 bases and the J gene lost 4 bases, with 12 bases spanning the gap. Germline V gene lookup returns CDR1 MNHEY and CDR2 SVGEGT. This CDR3 has 15 amino acids. Each patient came to thyroid surgery without any prior treatment (of any kind). This clone has just a few counts. Its antigen is still unknown. Authors' methods: To classify distant metastasis in papillary thyroid cancer, a model was built from CDR3 differences across clinicopathological groups. TCRdb re-called clones from the PCR reads using MiXCR. TCRdb's processing, not the authors' own work, is the source of the V and J calls. The sample has about 39,000 clones, 16% seen once.

The V and J genes are TRBV6-2 or TRBV6-3 and TRBJ1-3; D may be TRBD1 (5 bases). The receptor comes from a female donor with papillary thyroid cancer or a benign thyroid nodule (not recorded which). Some clones in this sample may be carry-over from other donors' samples. The source material was blood. The chain's CDR3 is CASSYIRVLGNTIYF. Written as DNA, the CDR3 is TGTGCCAGCAGTTACATCAGGGTTCTCGGAAACACCATATATTTT.